This TCR beta chain was recorded in a study of control samples from healthy donors and cancer patients. The CDR3 is made up of 14 amino acids. V lost 0 bases and J lost 12, with 16 bases in between. The germline CDR1 and CDR2 sequences are SGDLS and YYNGEE. Profiled with immunoSEQ multiplex PCR; TCRdb holds only in-frame clones, not every one. The table lists 95,000 to 100,000 clones, around 88% of them singletons. This sequence joins TRBV9 and TRBJ1-3, with D unresolved. The sample consisted of blood. The clonotype originates from a man aged 25 to 40 in good health. CDR3 sequence reads: CASSVGTTAGGIYF. In nucleotides, the CDR3 is TGTGCCAGCAGCGTAGGAACAACTGCGGGCGGCATATATTTT.